Presented here are 10 T cell receptor beta chains from one specimen sequenced in a study of blood T cell repertoires in COVID-19. Measured with immunoSEQ multiplex PCR; TCRdb has only the in-frame clones, and not every one. The data contain roughly 170,000 clones, around 80% of them singletons. The source material was peripheral blood. The receptors stem from a human donor in a cohort sampled during active COVID-19.

This sequence joins TRBV6-5 and TRBJ1-5, with 8 positions matching TRBD1. V trimming: 5 bases; J trimming: 7 bases; junction bases outside the gene matches: 7. Germline loops: CDR1 MNHEY, CDR2 SVGAGI. This CDR3 has 14 residues. CDR3 residues: CASSKQGGGQPQHF. The CDR3 DNA is TGTGCCAGCAGTAAACAGGGGGGTGGGCAGCCCCAGCATTTT.

This clone was counted a few times. The CDR3 reads CAWSGRARVRNTEAFF. In DNA form, the CDR3 reads TGTGCCTGGAGTGGGAGGGCGCGGGTTCGGAACACTGAAGCTTTCTTT. This chain links TRBV30 with TRBJ1-1; D remains ambiguous. Trimming pared 1 base from V and 1 base from J, leaving 16 bases between. CDR1 GTSNPN and CDR2 SVGIG come from the germline V gene (reference sequence). The CDR3 is 16 residues long.

The chain uses TRBV6-4 and TRBJ1-6; 7 bases align to TRBD1. Germline V gives CDR1 MRHNA, CDR2 SNTAGT. V was pared by 4 bases and J by 0 bases, with 15 bases of the junction left unmatched. This CDR3 contains 20 residues. As DNA, the CDR3 is TGTGCCAGCAGTGCGCTGACAGGGTTGACTTCTAGCTCCTATAATTCACCCCTCCACTTT. Translating gives CASSALTGLTSSSYNSPLHF.

This rearrangement joins TRBV19 to TRBJ2-1, with a tentative D call TRBD2 (6 bases). CDR1 LNHDA and CDR2 SQIVND come from the germline V gene (reference sequence). The length of the CDR3 is 14 residues. V lost 5 bases and J 0 bases, leaving 8 bases between the germline ends. The CDR3 nucleotides are TGTGCCAGTAGTCGGGGGTCCTCCTACAATGAGCAGTTCTTC. This codes for CASSRGSSYNEQFF.

The chain recombines TRBV5-4 with TRBJ1-1, with 7 bases aligning to TRBD1. The CDR3 consists of 16 residues. Losses at the gene ends were 4 bases for V and 4 bases for J; bases not matched to a gene: 13. The germline V gene encodes CDR1 SGHNT and CDR2 YYREEE (reference sequence). The CDR3 nucleotides are TGTGCCAGCAGCCCTTCGAGACAGGGAGGAGGCACTGAAGCTTTCTTT. It codes for CASSPSRQGGGTEAFF.

The chain links TRBV3-1 (or the pseudogene TRBV3-2) to TRBJ1-1, with no clear D. The CDR3 sequence is 13 residues long. Trimming pared 0 bases from V and 1 base from J, leaving 3 bases between. Germline V gene sequence: CDR1 LGHDT, CDR2 YNNKEL (reference sequence). The CDR3 reads CASSQDGNTEAFF. As DNA, the CDR3 is TGTGCCAGCAGCCAAGACGGGAACACTGAAGCTTTCTTT.

The V gene is TRBV27, the J gene TRBJ2-1; 9 nucleotides line up with TRBD1. The germline V gene encodes CDR1 MNHEY and CDR2 SMNVEV (reference sequence). The CDR3 runs 12 residues. Trimming removed 8 bases from V and 6 bases from J; junction bases left unmatched: 2. CDR3 protein: CASGGQGNEQFF. The CDR3 DNA is TGTGCCAGCGGGGGACAGGGCAATGAGCAGTTCTTC.

The rearrangement links TRBV29-1 to TRBJ1-1; D not certain. Germline-derived CDR1 and CDR2 are SQVTM and ANQGSEA. The V end was cut by 3 bases, the J end by 0 bases, with 5 bases between. The CDR3 runs 12 residues. The CDR3 sequence is CSVDPVNTEAFF. In DNA form, the CDR3 reads TGCAGCGTTGATCCGGTGAACACTGAAGCTTTCTTT.

J is TRBJ2-5 and V is TRBV4-2; TRBD2 is a possible D gene (7 bases). Deletions cut 0 bases from V and 6 bases from J, with 20 bases between. Germline CDR1 and CDR2: LGHNA and YNFKEQ. This CDR3 is built from 17 residues. The CDR3: CASSQDGLGGGSKTQYF. The CDR3 coding sequence is TGTGCCAGCAGCCAAGATGGATTAGGGGGGGGGTCCAAGACCCAGTACTTC.

The rearrangement links TRBV6-1 to TRBJ2-5; D might be TRBD2 (5 bases). This CDR3 spans 15 amino acids. V lost 1 base and J 5 bases, leaving 14 bases between the germline ends. The V gene's germline CDR1 is MNHNS and CDR2 SASEGT. CDR3 sequence reads: CASSEGPAAGETQYF. The CDR3 coding sequence is TGTGCCAGCAGTGAAGGTCCAGCGGCGGGTGAGACCCAGTACTTC.